This TCR beta chain was found in a study of blood T cell repertoires in COVID-19. Study summary: The United States, Italy and Spain were the sources of the acute and convalescent COVID-19 samples. Sources were T cells, B-cell-depleted T cells, or PBMCs; the material itself was cDNA or gDNA.

Patients of the Seattle cohort, enrolled during active infection, were followed longitudinally. As handled by the study authors: Quantification of nucleated cells was approximated via reference gene primer amplification. Libraries were prepared by immunoSEQ multiplex PCR; TCRdb keeps only in-frame clonotypes and omits some of them. V, J and clone size reflect that table, while D and trimming were determined from the DNA. The repertoire includes approximately 190,000 clones, roughly 82% of them detected once, and approximately 8.1% sits in the top ten. The origin of this receptor is an older woman with COVID-19, enrolled during active disease. The specimen was peripheral blood.

Here the CDR3 reads CASSQVMVASGGADTQYF. CDR3 in DNA: TGTGCCAGCAGCCAAGTGATGGTAGCTAGCGGGGGTGCAGATACGCAGTATTTT. This chain links TRBV3-1 (or the pseudogene TRBV3-2) with TRBJ2-3; 10 nucleotides agree with TRBD2. V shed 1 base and J 4 bases; nucleotides not matched to a gene: 11. The CDR3 has 18 residues. CDR1 is LGHDT and CDR2 is YNNKEL in the germline V gene (reference sequence).